These T cell receptor beta chains were read from a single sample in a study of shared clonotypes between healthy human individuals. Repertoires were generated with immunoSEQ multiplex PCR, while TCRdb's copy carries only in-frame clones and drops some. The sample includes about 500,000 clones, around 77% seen only once; the top ten take approximately 12%. Sequenced sample: PBMCs. These receptors were obtained from a woman aged 40 to 50 in good health. Some clones in this sample may be carry-over from other donors' samples. Each CDR3 is given with its conserved first and last residue. The D gene is left open where the match is weak. Only some rows state a clone size, as once, few, many or a class for expanded clones.

TGTGCCAGCAGTTGGACTAGCGGAGACTACAATGAGCAGTTCTTC CASSWTSGDYNEQFF TRBD2 TRBJ2-1 . TRBV6-4
TGTGCCAGCAGCGTAGGTCCGAATGAAAAACTGTTTTTT CASSVGPNEKLFF . TRBJ1-4 . TRBV9
TGTGCCAGCCGATCCCAGGAGTTGGGCTACGAGCAGTACTTC CASRSQELGYEQYF . TRBJ2-7 . TRBV2
TGTGCCAGCAGCTTGGGGGACAGGGTCTATGGCTACACCTTC CASSLGDRVYGYTF TRBD1 TRBJ1-2 . TRBV5-4
TGTGCCAGCAGCCGCCGGGACAGCCAAGAGACCCAGTACTTC CASSRRDSQETQYF TRBD1 TRBJ2-5 many TRBV11-1
TGTGCCACCAGCAGAGATAGGGGTTACGAGCAGTACTTC CATSRDRGYEQYF . TRBJ2-7 . TRBV15
TGCGCCAGCAGCTTGGTGATGAACACTGAAGCTTTCTTT CASSLVMNTEAFF . TRBJ1-1 . TRBV5-1
TGTGCCAGCAGCGGTGAGGGGGCTATCTCCTACGAGCAGTACTTC CASSGEGAISYEQYF TRBD1 TRBJ2-7 . TRBV28
TGTGCCAGCAGCAACGAGGAATATAGCAATCAGCCCCAGCATTTT CASSNEEYSNQPQHF . TRBJ1-5 . TRBV28
TGTGCCAGCTCACCACTAGCGGACTACAATGAGCAGTTCTTC CASSPLADYNEQFF . TRBJ2-1 . TRBV18
TGTGCCAGCAGCTTATCGAGCGGGAGGGTCGAGGGGGAGCTGTTTTTT CASSLSSGRVEGELFF TRBD2 TRBJ2-2 . TRBV11-2
TGTGCCGCCTCCGTCCCGGGGGCGGGTGAGCAGTACTTC CAASVPGAGEQYF . TRBJ2-7 . TRBV10-3
TGCAGCGCCGAAGGGACAGTAGGAGAGACCCAGTACTTC CSAEGTVGETQYF TRBD1 TRBJ2-5 . TRBV29-1
TGTGCCAGCACCCTCCAGGGCCCTAACTATGGCTACACCTTC CASTLQGPNYGYTF . TRBJ1-2 few TRBV28
TGTGCCAGCAGCTTGCGGGGGTCCTACGAGCAGTACTTC CASSLRGSYEQYF . TRBJ2-7 . TRBV5-8
TGTGCCAGCAGCTTGTCTAGTGGTGATGAGCAGTTCTTC CASSLSSGDEQFF . TRBJ2-1 . TRBV5-6
TGTGCCAGTAGTTCACGGACTAGCGGTGCCCAAGAGACCCAGTACTTC CASSSRTSGAQETQYF TRBD2 TRBJ2-5 . TRBV19
TGTGCCAGCGGAGGCGGGAGGATATACGAGCAGTACTTC CASGGGRIYEQYF TRBD2 TRBJ2-7 . TRBV2
TGTGCCAGCAGGGGGGGAGCGGGAGCGTGGAATGAGCAGTTCTTC CASRGGAGAWNEQFF TRBD2 TRBJ2-1 . TRBV6-5
TGTGCCAGCAGCTCAAGGACTGGGGAACTTTATGGCTACACCTTC CASSSRTGELYGYTF . TRBJ1-2 . TRBV7-2
TGCAGCGTTGACCCCCGGGCCCAAGAGACCCAGTACTTC CSVDPRAQETQYF . TRBJ2-5 . TRBV29-1
TGTGCCAGCAGCGTAGCTCCTCAGGGAACGGGCGAGCAGTACTTC CASSVAPQGTGEQYF . TRBJ2-7 . TRBV9
TGTGCCAGCAGTTTATGGGACAGGGGGACCTACGAGCAGTACTTC CASSLWDRGTYEQYF TRBD1 TRBJ2-7 . TRBV28
TGTGCCAGCAGTGAATCGGGCAGCTCCTACAATGAGCGGTTCTTC CASSESGSSYNERFF . TRBJ2-1 . TRBV6-1
TGTGCCAGCTCACCTTCGGGGGGTGAGCAGTTCTTC CASSPSGGEQFF TRBD2 TRBJ2-1 once TRBV18
TGCAGCGTTGAAGTGTTCACACAGAACTCCTACGAGCAGTACTTC CSVEVFTQNSYEQYF . TRBJ2-7 few TRBV29-1
TGTGCCAGCAGCTTAGTGCCCACGCCATACAATGAGCAGTTCTTC CASSLVPTPYNEQFF . TRBJ2-1 once TRBV11-2
TGTGCCAGTAGCTATTATACAGGGGGAAACTATGGCTACACCTTC CASSYYTGGNYGYTF TRBD1 TRBJ1-2 . TRBV19